This passage covers 3 T cell receptor beta chains from one sample sequenced in a study of T cells in Graves' hyperthyroidism and ophthalmopathy. The source material, RNA transcripts, was used to amplify TCR beta CDR3 regions. RT-PCR in the first round (using the HTBI primer set) targeted the TCR CDR3. TCRdb independently ran MiXCR on the multiplex PCR reads; one entry per CDR3 protein. The sample includes 300,000 to 450,000 distinct CDR3 sequences, approximately 15% of them seen just once. The sequenced sample was blood. These receptor sequences come from a woman between 18 and 29 years old with Graves' hyperthyroidism that later progressed to Graves' ophthalmopathy.

This clonotype was counted many times. The chain links TRBV28 to TRBJ1-4; TRBD1 aligns across 10 bases. Germline lookup yields CDR1 MDHEN and CDR2 SYDVKM. The V segment lost 6 bases and the J segment 8 bases; nucleotides outside the gene matches: 15. The CDR3 totals 17 residues. This CDR3 is CASSPGTGVVVGEKLFF. As DNA, the CDR3 is TGTGCCAGCAGCCCCGGGACAGGGGTCGTCGTAGGCGAAAAACTGTTTTTT. Drawing the rest from reference TRBV28 and TRBJ1-4, the complete variable domain is DVKVTQSSRYLVKRTGEKVFLECVQDMDHENMFWYRQDPGLGLRLIYFSYDVKMKEKGDIPEGYSVSREKKERFSLILESASTNQTSMYLCASSPGTGVVVGEKLFFGSGTQLSVL.

This clonotype was counted ten times or more. The rearrangement uses TRBV6-2 or TRBV6-3 and TRBJ2-7; 7 bases align to TRBD1. Germline V gene data show CDR1 as MNHEY and CDR2 as SVGEGT. The CDR3 has 15 residues. V lost 9 bases and J lost 3; bases outside the gene matches: 14. CDR3 sequence reads: CARDPRTGTSYEQYF. The CDR3 DNA sequence: TGTGCCAGGGATCCGCGGACAGGCACCAGCTACGAGCAGTACTTC.

This clonotype was detected a few times. V gene TRBV5-4 combines with J gene TRBJ2-1, with D possibly matching TRBD2 (6 bases). Trimming removed 4 bases from V and 6 bases from J, with 14 bases in between. This CDR3 has 14 amino acids. The germline V gene encodes CDR1 SGHNT and CDR2 YYREEE (reference sequence). CDR3 nucleotides: TGTGCCAGCAGCCCGATGGGGAGGTCCAATGAGCAGTTCTTC. As protein: CASSPMGRSNEQFF.